Below are 21 T cell receptor beta chains sequenced from a single sample in a study of lymphopenia after photon versus proton radiotherapy. The data were produced by immunoSEQ multiplex PCR, yet TCRdb's version contains in-frame clones alone and is incomplete. The sample has 25,000 to 30,000 clones, 81% seen once; the top ten hold around 29%. The material sequenced was peripheral blood, taken from a patient treated with photon-based radiotherapy. These receptors were collected from a man aged 50-59 years with gastric cancer.

V and J are TRBV13 and TRBJ1-2; 11 nucleotides agree with TRBD1. The trim removed 5 bases at V and 7 bases at J, leaving 9 bases unmatched. This CDR3 region has 15 residues. The V gene's germline CDR1 is PRHDT and CDR2 FYEKMQ (reference sequence). The CDR3 reads CASSPTDRGLSGYTF. Here the CDR3 DNA reads TGTGCCAGCAGCCCCACGGACAGGGGGCTCTCTGGCTACACCTTC. Based on the CDR3 plus reference TRBV13 and TRBJ1-2, the full variable domain is AAGVIQSPRHLIKEKRETATLKCYPIPRHDTVYWYQQGPGQDPQFLISFYEKMQSDKGSIPDRFSAQQFSDYHSELNMSSLELGDSALYFCASSPTDRGLSGYTFGSGTRLTVV.

The rearrangement uses TRBV30 and TRBJ1-1, with D hard to call. CDR3 length equals 12 residues. Germline CDR1 is GTSNPN and CDR2 is SVGIG (reference sequence). Trimming took off 4 bases at V and 1 base at J, with 7 bases between the two ends. In nucleotides, the CDR3 is TGTGCCTGGACCGGAGGGAACACTGAAGCTTTCTTT. Translation gives CAWTGGNTEAFF.

This chain connects TRBV2 to TRBJ1-1; D is possibly TRBD1 (5 bases). Germline V gene data show CDR1 as SNHLY and CDR2 as FYNNEI. The CDR3 loop spans 14 amino acids. V was clipped by 3 bases and J by 0 bases, with 8 bases between them. This CDR3 is CASSDRRVNTEAFF. The CDR3 bases are TGTGCCAGCAGTGATCGCAGGGTGAACACTGAAGCTTTCTTT.

This clone was seen more than once but under ten times. J is TRBJ1-6 and V is TRBV20-1, with D tentatively TRBD1 (5 bases). CDR1 DFQATT and CDR2 SNEGSKA come from the germline V gene (reference sequence). This CDR3 is 11 amino acids long. The germline V and J ends were trimmed by 5 bases and 14 bases, with 13 bases remaining between them. The chain's CDR3 is CSAPDSRTLHF. The CDR3 DNA reads TGCAGTGCTCCTGACAGCAGGACCCTCCACTTT.

This clone is medium-sized within its sample. The chain couples TRBV7-9 to TRBJ2-5; D perhaps matches TRBD1 (5 bases). V was shortened by 2 bases and J by 2 bases, with 6 bases between the two germline ends. The germline gives CDR1 SEHNR, CDR2 FQNEAQ (reference sequence). The CDR3 covers 13 residues. Here the CDR3 reads CASSLHRQETQYF. The CDR3, as DNA: TGTGCCAGCAGCTTACACAGGCAAGAGACCCAGTACTTC.

This clone was seen a few times. This sequence joins TRBV29-1 and TRBJ2-7, with a weak D call TRBD1 (6 bases). Germline V gene data show CDR1 as SQVTM and CDR2 as ANQGSEA. CDR3 size: 12 residues. V lost 6 bases to trimming and J lost 6 bases, with 15 bases between them. The CDR3 DNA sequence: TGCAGCGTCGTCAGGGGAAAAGGCGAGCAGTACTTC. This encodes CSVVRGKGEQYF.

This chain links TRBV6-1 with TRBJ2-3; 8 positions match TRBD2. Germline assignment: CDR1 MNHNS and CDR2 SASEGT. This CDR3 contains 14 residues. With V trimmed by 6 bases and J by 6 bases, 8 bases remained unmatched. CDR3 in amino acids: CASRDGGAGDTQYF. The CDR3 coding sequence is TGTGCCAGCAGGGACGGGGGGGCTGGTGATACGCAGTATTTT.

CDR3 sequence (DNA): TGCGCCAGCAGACTCTTTACGGGGGGCCAAGAGACCCAGTACTTC. Translation gives CASRLFTGGQETQYF. The V gene is TRBV4-1, the J gene TRBJ2-5; TRBD2 matches 7 bases. Germline CDR1 is MGHRA and CDR2 is YSYEKL. V gave up 6 bases and J gave up 1 base; unmatched junction bases: 8. CDR3 length: 15 amino acids.

V and J are TRBV19 and TRBJ2-5; 8 positions agree with TRBD2. The V segment lost 1 base and the J segment 0 bases; nucleotides outside the gene matches: 10. From germline, CDR1 is LNHDA and CDR2 SQIVND (reference sequence). The CDR3 is 18 amino acids. In DNA, the CDR3 is TGTGCCAGTAGTATAGCCCCCAGGGTAGCGGGGTACCAAGAGACCCAGTACTTC. This sequence encodes CASSIAPRVAGYQETQYF.

The V call is TRBV6-5, the J call TRBJ2-5; 8 bases align to TRBD1. CDR1 is MNHEY and CDR2 is SVGAGI in the germline V gene. V shed 4 bases and J 4 bases; nucleotides not matched to a gene: 5. This CDR3 is built from 14 residues. In nucleotides, the CDR3 is TGTGCCAGCAGTTTTGCAGGGGGCACAGAGACCCAGTACTTC. Translating it yields CASSFAGGTETQYF.

This clone is categorized as large. The J gene is TRBJ2-5, the V gene TRBV11-2; 9 bases match TRBD2. The V gene end was trimmed by 4 bases and the J gene end by 0 bases; junction bases not matched to a gene: 6. CDR1 and CDR2 from the germline V gene are SGHAT and FQNNGV. There are 16 residues in the CDR3. The CDR3 reads CASSSVSGGDQETQYF. CDR3 sequence (DNA): TGTGCCAGCAGCTCCGTTAGCGGGGGAGACCAAGAGACCCAGTACTTC.

The chain recombines TRBV19 with TRBJ2-3; D unclear. Trimming shortened V by 7 bases and J by 2 bases, and 13 bases separated the two germline ends. The CDR3 extends over 14 amino acids. CDR1 LNHDA and CDR2 SQIVND come from the germline V gene (reference sequence). The CDR3 sequence: CASTMGILTDTQYF. The CDR3 nucleotides are TGTGCCAGTACCATGGGTATCCTCACAGATACGCAGTATTTT.

The chain is built from TRBV6-5 and TRBJ1-2; 9 nucleotides line up with TRBD1. The CDR3 has 16 amino acids. Losses at the gene ends were 2 bases for V and 4 bases for J; bases not matched to a gene: 8. From germline, CDR1 is MNHEY and CDR2 SVGAGI. The CDR3 DNA follows: TGTGCCAGCAGTTACCCAAACCAGACAGGGGGCTATGGCTACACCTTC. Translation: CASSYPNQTGGYGYTF.

The chain combines TRBV15 with TRBJ2-1; tentatively, D is TRBD1 (5 bases). Trimming pared 0 bases from V and 9 bases from J, leaving 12 bases between. The V gene's germline CDR1 is LNHNV and CDR2 YYDKDF (reference sequence). The CDR3 runs 14 residues. The CDR3 sequence is CATSRDRSQAEQFF. As DNA, the CDR3 is TGTGCCACCAGCAGAGATCGGTCACAGGCTGAGCAGTTCTTC.

J is TRBJ1-6 and V is TRBV11-2; D gene unclear. Germline CDR1 reads SGHAT; CDR2 reads FQNNGV. Trimming shortened V by 1 base and J by 8 bases, and 9 bases separated the two germline ends. The CDR3 runs 14 residues. The CDR3 loop reads CASSLVPIYSPLHF. Here the CDR3 DNA reads TGTGCCAGCAGCTTAGTCCCCATATATTCACCCCTCCACTTT.

The rearrangement joins TRBV15 to TRBJ1-2, with TRBD1 matching over 7 bases. This CDR3 is built from 15 residues. CDR1 and CDR2 (germline): LNHNV, YYDKDF (reference sequence). The trim removed 3 bases at V and 3 bases at J, leaving 7 bases unmatched. The CDR3 DNA is TGTGCCACCAGCAGTTTGAGGGGGCGAGACTATGGCTACACCTTC. Its protein product is CATSSLRGRDYGYTF. The variable domain in full, completed from reference TRBV15 and TRBJ1-2, reads DAMVIQNPRYQVTQFGKPVTLSCSQTLNHNVMYWYQQKSSQAPKLLFHYYDKDFNNEADTPDNFQSRRPNTSFCFLDIRSPGLGDTAMYLCATSSLRGRDYGYTFGSGTRLTVV.

The genes are TRBV7-2 and TRBJ1-1; 8 bases align to TRBD1. Trimming at V came to 6 bases and at J to 5 bases, leaving 8 bases not matched to a gene. Germline loops: CDR1 SGHTA, CDR2 FQGNSA. The CDR3 length is 14 residues. CDR3 amino acids: CASSARGRGTEAFF. For the CDR3, the DNA is TGTGCCAGCAGTGCCAGGGGGCGTGGGACTGAAGCTTTCTTT.

In nucleotides, the CDR3 is TGTGCCAGCAGTGTTACAGGGGTTGGGGAAAAACTGTTTTTT. Translated, it gives CASSVTGVGEKLFF. This sequence joins TRBV25-1 and TRBJ1-4; 7 nucleotides agree with TRBD1. The CDR3 has 14 amino acids. Germline V lookup: CDR1 MGHDK, CDR2 SYGVNS. V shed 4 bases, J shed 8 bases, and the junction held 7 bases outside the gene matches. Full variable domain (outside the CDR3, taken from reference TRBV25-1 and TRBJ1-4): EADIYQTPRYLVIGTGKKITLECSQTMGHDKMYWYQQDPGMELHLIHYSYGVNSTEKGDLSSESTVSRIRTEHFPLTLESARPSHTSQYLCASSVTGVGEKLFFGSGTQLSVL.

This clone has only one observation. J is TRBJ1-2 and V is TRBV5-1; TRBD1 might be the D (5 bases). Germline V gene sequence: CDR1 SGHRS, CDR2 YFSETQ. The CDR3 covers 12 residues. Trimming shortened V by 3 bases and J by 5 bases, and 8 bases separated the two germline ends. CDR3: CASSSQGYGYTF. CDR3 nucleotides: TGCGCCAGCAGCTCGCAGGGATATGGCTACACCTTC.

The chain joins TRBV5-1 to TRBJ2-1; no definite D call. Germline CDR1 SGHRS, CDR2 YFSETQ. This CDR3 contains 15 residues. Trimming removed 0 bases from V and 7 bases from J, with 14 bases in between. The CDR3 loop reads CASSLVAPLGNEQFF. The CDR3 DNA follows: TGCGCCAGCAGCTTGGTAGCCCCACTCGGGAATGAGCAGTTCTTC.

This rearrangement joins TRBV18 to TRBJ1-2; D is unresolved. Germline V gene lookup returns CDR1 KGHSH and CDR2 LQKENI. The CDR3 is 15 amino acids. V gave up 2 bases and J gave up 0 bases, with 10 bases separating them. The CDR3 nucleotides are TGTGCCAGCTCACCAAGGCGAGACGCTAACTATGGCTACACCTTC. Residues: CASSPRRDANYGYTF.